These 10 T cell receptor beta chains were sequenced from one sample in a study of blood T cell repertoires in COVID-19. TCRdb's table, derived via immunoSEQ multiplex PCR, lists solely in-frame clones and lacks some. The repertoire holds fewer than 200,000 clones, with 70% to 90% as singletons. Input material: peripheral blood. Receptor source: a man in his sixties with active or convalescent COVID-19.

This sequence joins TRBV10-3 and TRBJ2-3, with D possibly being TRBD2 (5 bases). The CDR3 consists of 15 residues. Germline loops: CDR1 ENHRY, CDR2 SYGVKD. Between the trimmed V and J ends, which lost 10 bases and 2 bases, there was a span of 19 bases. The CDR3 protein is CATSLNGESTDTQYF. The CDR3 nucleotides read TGTGCCACCTCCTTAAACGGGGAATCCACAGATACGCAGTATTTT.

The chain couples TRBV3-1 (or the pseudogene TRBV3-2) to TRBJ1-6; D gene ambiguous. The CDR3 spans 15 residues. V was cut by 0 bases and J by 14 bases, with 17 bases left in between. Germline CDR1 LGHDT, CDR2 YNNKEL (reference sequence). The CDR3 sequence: CASSQEMNPGATLHF. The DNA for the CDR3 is TGTGCCAGCAGCCAAGAAATGAATCCCGGAGCAACCCTCCACTTT.

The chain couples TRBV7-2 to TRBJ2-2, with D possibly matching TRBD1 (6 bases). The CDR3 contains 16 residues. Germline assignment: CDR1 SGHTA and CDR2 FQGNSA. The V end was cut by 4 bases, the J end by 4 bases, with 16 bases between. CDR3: CASSSKTGRGTGELFF. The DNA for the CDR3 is TGTGCCAGCAGCTCAAAGACAGGCCGAGGCACCGGGGAGCTGTTTTTT.

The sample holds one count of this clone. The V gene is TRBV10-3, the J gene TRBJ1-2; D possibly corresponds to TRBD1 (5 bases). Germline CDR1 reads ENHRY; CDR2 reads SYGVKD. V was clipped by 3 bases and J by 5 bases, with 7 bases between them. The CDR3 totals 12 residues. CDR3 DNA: TGTGCCATCAGTGACGGGGGATATGGCTACACCTTC. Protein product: CAISDGGYGYTF.

The CDR3 spells CAISTDTLRGYTF. Here the CDR3 DNA reads TGTGCCATCAGTACGGACACCCTCCGGGGCTACACCTTC. The chain couples TRBV10-3 to TRBJ1-2; D may be TRBD1 (5 bases). The CDR3 is made up of 13 amino acids. Germline-derived CDR1 and CDR2 are ENHRY and SYGVKD. Trimming removed 5 bases from V and 8 bases from J, with 15 bases in between.

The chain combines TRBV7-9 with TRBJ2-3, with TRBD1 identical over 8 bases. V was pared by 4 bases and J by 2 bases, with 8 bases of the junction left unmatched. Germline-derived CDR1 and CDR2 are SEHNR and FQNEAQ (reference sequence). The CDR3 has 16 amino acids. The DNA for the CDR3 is TGTGCCAGCAGCTCGTCGGGGACAGGACTCACAGATACGCAGTATTTT. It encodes CASSSSGTGLTDTQYF.

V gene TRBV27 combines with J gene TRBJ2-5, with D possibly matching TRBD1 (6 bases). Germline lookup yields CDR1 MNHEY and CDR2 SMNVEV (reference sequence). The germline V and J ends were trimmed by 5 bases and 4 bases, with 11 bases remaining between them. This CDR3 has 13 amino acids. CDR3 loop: CASSQQGLETQYF. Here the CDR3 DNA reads TGTGCCAGCAGTCAGCAGGGGCTAGAGACCCAGTACTTC.

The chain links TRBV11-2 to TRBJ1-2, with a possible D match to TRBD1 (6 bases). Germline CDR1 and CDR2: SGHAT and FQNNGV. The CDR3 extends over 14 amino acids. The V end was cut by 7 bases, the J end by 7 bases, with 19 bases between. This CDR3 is CASTSLPGAGGYTF. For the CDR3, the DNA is TGTGCCAGCACCTCCCTTCCAGGGGCTGGTGGCTACACCTTC.

CDR3 sequence: CASRGQVNTGELFF. The CDR3, as DNA: TGTGCCAGCAGGGGACAGGTTAACACCGGGGAGCTGTTTTTT. The chain is built from TRBV6-5 and TRBJ2-2; 8 bases agree with TRBD1. Looked up from germline, CDR1 is MNHEY and CDR2 is SVGAGI. The CDR3 runs to 14 residues. Trimming took 6 bases from V and 2 from J; bases not matched to a gene: 2.

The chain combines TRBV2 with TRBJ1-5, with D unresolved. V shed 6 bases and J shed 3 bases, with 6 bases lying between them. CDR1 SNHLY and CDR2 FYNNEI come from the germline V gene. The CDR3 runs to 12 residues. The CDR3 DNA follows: TGTGCCAGCAGGGGCGTCAATCAGCCCCAGCATTTT. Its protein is CASRGVNQPQHF.